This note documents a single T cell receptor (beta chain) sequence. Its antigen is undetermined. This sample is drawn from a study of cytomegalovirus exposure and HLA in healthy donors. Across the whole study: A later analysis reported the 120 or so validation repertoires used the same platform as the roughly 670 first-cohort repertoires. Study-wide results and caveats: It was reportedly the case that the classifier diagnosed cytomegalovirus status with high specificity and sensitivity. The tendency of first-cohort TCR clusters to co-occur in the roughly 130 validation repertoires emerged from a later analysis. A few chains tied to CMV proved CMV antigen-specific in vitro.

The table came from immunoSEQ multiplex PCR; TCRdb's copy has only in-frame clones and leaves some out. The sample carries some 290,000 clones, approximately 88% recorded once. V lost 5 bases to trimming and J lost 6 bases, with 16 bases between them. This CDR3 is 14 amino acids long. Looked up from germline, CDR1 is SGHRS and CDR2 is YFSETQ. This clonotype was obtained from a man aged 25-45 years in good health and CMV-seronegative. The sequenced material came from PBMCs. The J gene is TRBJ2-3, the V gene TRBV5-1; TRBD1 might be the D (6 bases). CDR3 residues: CASRVAPGVDTQYF. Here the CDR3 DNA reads TGCGCCAGCAGAGTAGCCCCAGGGGTGGATACGCAGTATTTT.